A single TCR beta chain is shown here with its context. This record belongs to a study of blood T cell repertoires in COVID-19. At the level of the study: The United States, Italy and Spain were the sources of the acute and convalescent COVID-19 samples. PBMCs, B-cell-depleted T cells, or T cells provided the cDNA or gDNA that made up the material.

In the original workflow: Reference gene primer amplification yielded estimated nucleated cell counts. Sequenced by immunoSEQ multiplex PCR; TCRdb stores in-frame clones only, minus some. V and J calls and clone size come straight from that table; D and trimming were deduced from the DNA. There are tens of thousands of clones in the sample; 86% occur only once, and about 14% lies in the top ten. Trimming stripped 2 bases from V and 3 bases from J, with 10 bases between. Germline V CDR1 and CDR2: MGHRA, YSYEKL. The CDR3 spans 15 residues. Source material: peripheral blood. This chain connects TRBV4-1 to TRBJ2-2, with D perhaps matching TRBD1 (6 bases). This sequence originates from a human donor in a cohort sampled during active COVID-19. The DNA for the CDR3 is TGCGCCAGCAGCCAACAGGGGCCATACACCGGGGAGCTGTTTTTT. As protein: CASSQQGPYTGELFF.